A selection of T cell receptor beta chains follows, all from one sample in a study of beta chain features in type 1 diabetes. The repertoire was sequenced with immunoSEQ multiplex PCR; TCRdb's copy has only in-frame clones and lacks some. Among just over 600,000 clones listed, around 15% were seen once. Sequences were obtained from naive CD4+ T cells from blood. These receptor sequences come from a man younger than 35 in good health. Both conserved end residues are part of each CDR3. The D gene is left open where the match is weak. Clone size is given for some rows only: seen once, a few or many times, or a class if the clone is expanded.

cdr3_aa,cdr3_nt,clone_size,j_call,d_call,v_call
CASSGQGGIETQYF,TGTGCCAGCAGTGGACAGGGGGGGATCGAGACCCAGTACTTC,-,TRBJ2-5,TRBD1,TRBV2
CASTFLGPSAYNEQFF,TGTGCCAGCACCTTCCTGGGGCCTAGCGCCTACAATGAGCAGTTCTTC,-,TRBJ2-1,-,TRBV28
CASSLLKGLASSEQYF,TGTGCCAGCAGTTTATTGAAGGGATTAGCCTCCTCCGAGCAGTACTTC,-,TRBJ2-7,-,TRBV27
CASSRIQGTTNYGYTF,TGTGCCAGCAGCAGAATACAGGGTACCACTAACTATGGCTACACCTTC,few,TRBJ1-2,-,TRBV5-4
CASSWSFQGPSYEQYF,TGTGCCAGCAGTTGGTCCTTTCAGGGGCCCTCCTACGAGCAGTACTTC,few,TRBJ2-7,-,TRBV28
CASKRSAGGRYNEQFF,TGTGCCAGCAAACGTTCTGCGGGGGGGCGGTACAATGAGCAGTTCTTC,few,TRBJ2-1,TRBD2,TRBV6-6
CASLRGDTQYF,TGTGCCAGCCTAAGGGGAGATACGCAGTATTTT,-,TRBJ2-3,-,TRBV6-5
CASSGTGGIQPQHF,TGTGCCAGCTCGGGGACAGGGGGCATTCAGCCCCAGCATTTT,-,TRBJ1-5,TRBD1,TRBV18
CASSLRQGSYNEQFF,TGTGCCAGCAGCTTGCGACAGGGATCCTACAATGAGCAGTTCTTC,-,TRBJ2-1,TRBD1,TRBV11-3
CASSLSSYEQYF,TGTGCCAGCTCACTGAGCTCCTACGAGCAGTACTTC,-,TRBJ2-7,-,TRBV18
CASSFGGEIHNEQFF,TGTGCCAGCAGCTTCGGGGGGGAGATCCACAATGAGCAGTTCTTC,-,TRBJ2-1,TRBD2,TRBV11-3
CASNPVGGVPNEQFF,TGTGCCAGCAACCCGGTGGGCGGGGTACCCAATGAGCAGTTCTTC,-,TRBJ2-1,-,TRBV6-6
CASSIIGQATYEQYF,TGTGCCAGTAGTATAATCGGACAGGCCACCTACGAGCAGTACTTC,-,TRBJ2-7,TRBD1,TRBV19
CASSFIHGNTEAFF,TGTGCCAGCAGTTTCATTCATGGGAACACTGAAGCTTTCTTT,few,TRBJ1-1,-,TRBV6-5
CASEGRQGRPYNEQFF,TGTGCCAGCGAGGGCCGACAGGGGAGACCCTACAATGAGCAGTTCTTC,few,TRBJ2-1,TRBD1,TRBV7-2
CASSPGTSGRGHEQFF,TGTGCCAGCAGCCCCGGGACTAGCGGGAGGGGGCATGAGCAGTTCTTC,few,TRBJ2-1,TRBD2,TRBV7-3
CASSPPGLARGEQFF,TGCGCCAGCAGCCCACCGGGACTAGCAAGGGGCGAGCAGTTCTTC,few,TRBJ2-1,TRBD2,TRBV5-1
CASSPGTYGELFF,TGTGCCAGCAGCCCCGGGACATACGGGGAGCTGTTTTTT,-,TRBJ2-2,-,TRBV9
CASSPQIVGQGRETQYF,TGTGCCAGCTCACCACAGATCGTCGGACAGGGTCGGGAGACCCAGTACTTC,few,TRBJ2-5,TRBD1,TRBV18
CASSEQGFDGYTF,TGTGCCAGCAGCGAGCAGGGCTTTGATGGCTACACCTTC,few,TRBJ1-2,-,TRBV7-9
CASSSSRDTQYF,TGTGCCAGCAGCTCGAGCCGGGATACGCAGTATTTT,-,TRBJ2-3,-,TRBV7-3
CASSLVWQTTHGYTF,TGTGCCAGCAGCTTAGTGTGGCAAACAACCCATGGCTACACCTTC,-,TRBJ1-2,-,TRBV7-2
CASGLAYHGELFF,TGTGCTAGTGGTTTGGCCTATCACGGGGAGCTGTTTTTT,-,TRBJ2-2,-,TRBV12-5